Below are 30 T cell receptor beta chains sequenced from a single sample in a study of T cell responses to AZD1222 COVID-19 vaccine (dated by TCRdb to about 2021). The time point tag for this specimen amounts to: baseline before first vaccination. Libraries were built with the immunoSEQ multiplex PCR assay. Imported from immuneACCESS, the table was reduced by TCRdb to in-frame sequences with V and J called. These copies leave out some clones; in studies compared against another copy, an unresolved V gene accounts for under half, and the cause of the remainder is not known. Here the sample has some 160,000 clones; roughly 92% occur a single time. The ten most abundant clones make up about 1.6% of the sample. Sample: peripheral blood, taken on day 0 of AZD1222 vaccination. Source of these receptors: an adult in good health.

V gene TRBV4-1 combines with J gene TRBJ1-4; 9 nucleotides match TRBD1. The CDR3 consists of 17 residues. Germline-derived CDR1 and CDR2 are MGHRA and YSYEKL. The junction had 11 bases not matched to a gene; V was cut back by 4 bases and J by 5 bases. The CDR3 DNA reads as TGCGCCAGCAGCCTTCCGGGACAGGGTTTCTCAAATGAAAAACTGTTTTTT. Translation gives CASSLPGQGFSNEKLFF.

This chain uses TRBV10-3 with TRBJ1-3, with unresolved D. Per the germline V gene, CDR1 is ENHRY and CDR2 is SYGVKD. This CDR3 has 13 amino acids. V dropped 1 base and J dropped 0 bases, with 1 base sitting between them. CDR3 sequence reads: CAISEYSGNTIYF. For the CDR3, the DNA is TGTGCCATCAGTGAGTACTCTGGAAACACCATATATTTT.

The table lists this clone with a count of one. V gene TRBV6-6 combines with J gene TRBJ2-7; D not certain. Per the germline V gene, CDR1 is MNHNY and CDR2 is SVGAGI (reference sequence). V lost 2 bases, J lost 5 bases, and 13 bases lay in between. CDR3 length equals 14 residues. CDR3 loop: CASSYDILSDEQYF. In DNA form, the CDR3 reads TGTGCCAGCAGTTACGACATCCTAAGCGACGAGCAGTACTTC.

A single count supports this clone. This chain links TRBV5-3 with TRBJ2-5, with D possibly matching TRBD1 (6 bases). TRBV5-3 is given ORF status, its function remaining uncertain. The V gene lost 4 bases and the J gene lost 2 bases, with 18 bases spanning the gap. The CDR3 sequence is 16 residues long. In DNA form, the CDR3 reads TGTGCCAGAAGCCAAAAGCCGGACAGACCACAAGAGACCCAGTACTTC. It is translated as CARSQKPDRPQETQYF.

This chain connects TRBV3-1 (or the pseudogene TRBV3-2) to TRBJ1-2, with D perhaps TRBD1 (6 bases). Germline-derived CDR1 and CDR2 are LGHDT and YNNKEL (reference sequence). V was cut by 3 bases and J by 5 bases, with 13 bases left in between. The CDR3 extends over 14 amino acids. CDR3 coding DNA: TGTGCCAGCAGCCAGCAGGGACAAGGGTATGGCTACACCTTC. This gives the protein CASSQQGQGYGYTF.

The chain is built from TRBV6-5 and TRBJ1-1; 8 positions agree with TRBD1. The CDR3 consists of 14 residues. V lost 2 bases, J lost 4 bases, and 3 bases stayed unmatched. Germline loops: CDR1 MNHEY, CDR2 SVGAGI. The CDR3 loop is CASSYDRGGTEAFF. The CDR3 DNA reads TGTGCCAGCAGTTACGACAGGGGTGGCACTGAAGCTTTCTTT.

About this clone itself: At one of its ends the junction is not consistent with the germline gene, which may arise from a read error. The chain combines TRBV19 with TRBJ2-7, with D possibly being TRBD1 (6 bases). This CDR3 has 11 amino acids. Germline lookup yields CDR1 LNHDA and CDR2 SQIVND (reference sequence). The CDR3 spells CASSTRQELIF. CDR3 DNA sequence: TGTGCCAGTAGTACAAGACAGGAATTGATCTTC.

This clone was seen only once. The chain joins TRBV11-2 to TRBJ2-7; TRBD2 is a possible D gene (5 bases). This CDR3 comprises 15 residues. The V gene lost 3 bases and the J gene lost 4 bases, with 16 bases spanning the gap. Germline-derived CDR1 and CDR2 are SGHAT and FQNNGV. The CDR3 DNA reads TGTGCCAGCAGCTTCGCGCCCAGCGGAACTTACGAGCAGTACTTC. Protein sequence: CASSFAPSGTYEQYF.

This CDR3 is CASSLTYAGGSTDTQYF. The CDR3 nucleotides read TGTGCCAGCAGCTTAACTTATGCGGGAGGGAGCACAGATACGCAGTATTTT. The rearrangement uses TRBV7-3 and TRBJ2-3, with 9 positions matching TRBD2. Germline CDR1 reads SGHTA; CDR2 reads FQGTGA. V shed 0 bases and J 0 bases; nucleotides not matched to a gene: 4. This CDR3 is built from 17 residues. Full variable domain (outside the CDR3, taken from reference TRBV7-3 and TRBJ2-3): GAGVSQTPSNKVTEKGKYVELRCDPISGHTALYWYRQSLGQGPEFLIYFQGTGAADDSGLPNDRFFAVRPEGSVSTLKIQRTERGDSAVYLCASSLTYAGGSTDTQYFGPGTRLTVL.

The chain couples TRBV2 to TRBJ2-3; unclear D gene. V was cut by 7 bases and J by 0 bases, with 14 bases left in between. This CDR3 contains 15 residues. Germline V CDR1 and CDR2: SNHLY, FYNNEI. The CDR3, as DNA: TGTGCCAGCAAGATCCGAGGATCTAGCACAGATACGCAGTATTTT. It encodes CASKIRGSSTDTQYF.

The chain couples TRBV7-9 to TRBJ1-3, with D uncertain. The CDR3 sequence is 15 residues long. The V gene's germline CDR1 is SEHNR and CDR2 FQNEAQ (reference sequence). V lost 8 bases and J 4 bases, leaving 18 bases between the germline ends. CDR3 bases: TGTGCCAGCGCTCTAACCCGGGGTCTGGGAAACACCATATATTTT. This translates into CASALTRGLGNTIYF.

The V call is TRBV5-1, the J call TRBJ2-3; a possible D gene is TRBD1 (6 bases). Per the germline V gene, CDR1 is SGHRS and CDR2 is YFSETQ. The CDR3 has 17 residues. V was trimmed by 0 bases and J by 2 bases, leaving 16 bases between them. CDR3 protein: CASSLVGTLRSTDTQYF. CDR3 coding DNA: TGCGCCAGCAGCTTGGTTGGGACATTGCGCTCCACAGATACGCAGTATTTT.

The genes are TRBV6-5 and TRBJ2-1, with 8 bases matching TRBD2. Germline V gives CDR1 MNHEY, CDR2 SVGAGI. The length of the CDR3 is 14 residues. Unmatched junction bases numbered 6, after V lost 6 bases and J lost 5 bases. The DNA for the CDR3 is TGTGCCAGCAGCGTAGCGGGGAATGACAATGAGCAGTTCTTC. Protein product: CASSVAGNDNEQFF.

The rearrangement joins TRBV12-5 to TRBJ2-1; possibly TRBD1 for D (5 bases). The germline CDR1 and CDR2 sequences are LGHNT and FRNRAP. This CDR3 has 17 amino acids. Trimming took off 2 bases at V and 0 bases at J, with 14 bases between the two ends. The CDR3 coding sequence is TGTGCTAGTGGTTTGACCAGGGCCCTCAACTCCTACAATGAGCAGTTCTTC. This encodes CASGLTRALNSYNEQFF.

The rearrangement links TRBV6-5 to TRBJ1-4; D not resolved. CDR1 and CDR2 from the germline V gene are MNHEY and SVGAGI. The CDR3 is 15 residues long. With 0 bases removed from V and 3 bases from J, the gap between germline ends came to 8 bases. CDR3 DNA: TGTGCCAGCAGTTACTCGACCAGGTCTAATGAAAAACTGTTTTTT. Protein: CASSYSTRSNEKLFF.

This clone was seen a single time. V and J are TRBV7-3 and TRBJ2-2; 15 nucleotides agree with TRBD2. V dropped 6 bases and J dropped 1; count of bases not matched to a gene: 3. The CDR3 loop spans 17 amino acids. Germline lookup yields CDR1 SGHTA and CDR2 FQGTGA. CDR3 DNA: TGTGCCAGCAGGCTGGGACTAGCGGGAGGGAACACCGGGGAGCTGTTTTTT. Its translation: CASRLGLAGGNTGELFF. The full variable domain, in which reference TRBV7-3 and TRBJ2-2 provide the parts outside the CDR3, is GAGVSQTPSNKVTEKGKYVELRCDPISGHTALYWYRQSLGQGPEFLIYFQGTGAADDSGLPNDRFFAVRPEGSVSTLKIQRTERGDSAVYLCASRLGLAGGNTGELFFGEGSRLTVL.

V and J are TRBV5-1 and TRBJ1-6, with a weak D call TRBD1 (6 bases). The ends were cut back, 4 bases at V and 6 bases at J, with 11 bases in the middle. This CDR3 comprises 14 residues. Germline V gene sequence: CDR1 SGHRS, CDR2 YFSETQ. DNA for the CDR3: TGCGCCAGCAGCCGGGACAACATTAATTCACCCCTCCACTTT. This gives the protein CASSRDNINSPLHF.

The V call is TRBV15, the J call TRBJ1-4; D ambiguous. The CDR3 contains 16 residues. Looked up from germline, CDR1 is LNHNV and CDR2 is YYDKDF (reference sequence). Trimming stripped 0 bases from V and 0 bases from J, with 8 bases between. Here the CDR3 DNA reads TGTGCCACCAGCAGAGAGGCTTACTCAACTAATGAAAAACTGTTTTTT. This gives the protein CATSREAYSTNEKLFF.

This chain links TRBV5-1 with TRBJ2-7, with TRBD1 matching over 9 bases. The CDR3 is 15 residues long. J lost 4 bases, V lost 3 bases, and 8 bases had no gene match. CDR1 is SGHRS, CDR2 YFSETQ, per germline. The CDR3 loop is CASSSLGQGTYEQYF. The CDR3 DNA is TGCGCCAGCAGCTCCTTAGGACAGGGGACATACGAGCAGTACTTC.

The CDR3 DNA follows: TGTGCCAGCAGTGACACCGAGCTTGGCTACACCTTC. As protein: CASSDTELGYTF. J is TRBJ1-2 and V is TRBV6-1; D ambiguous. Between the trimmed V and J ends, which lost 3 bases and 7 bases, there was a span of 9 bases. Germline assignment: CDR1 MNHNS and CDR2 SASEGT. The CDR3 totals 12 residues.

The chain joins TRBV4-1 to TRBJ2-3; D ambiguous. Germline assignment: CDR1 MGHRA and CDR2 YSYEKL. Trimming removed 0 bases from V and 1 base from J, with 14 bases in between. The CDR3 is 17 amino acids. CDR3 nucleotides: TGCGCCAGCAGCCAAGATACCCGGCCGTGGGGCACAGATACGCAGTATTTT. This gives the protein CASSQDTRPWGTDTQYF.

V is TRBV19 and J is TRBJ1-2; 7 nucleotides align to TRBD1. This CDR3 has 18 residues. The germline V gene has CDR1 LNHDA and CDR2 SQIVND (reference sequence). V shed 1 base and J 2 bases; nucleotides not matched to a gene: 13. CDR3 region: CASSIGAGSGTANYGYTF. CDR3 coding DNA: TGTGCCAGTAGTATAGGAGCCGGTTCCGGGACAGCAAACTATGGCTACACCTTC. Looking up the rest from reference TRBV19 and TRBJ1-2 gives the full variable domain: DGGITQSPKYLFRKEGQNVTLSCEQNLNHDAMYWYRQDPGQGLRLIYYSQIVNDFQKGDIAEGYSVSREKKESFPLTVTSAQKNPTAFYLCASSIGAGSGTANYGYTFGSGTRLTVV.

CDR3 bases: TGTGCCAGTAGTATAAATTTCGGGGGCGCTGGGGCCAACGTCCTGACTTTC. Protein product: CASSINFGGAGANVLTF. The rearrangement links TRBV19 to TRBJ2-6; D may be TRBD1 or TRBD2 (6 bases each). The germline gives CDR1 LNHDA, CDR2 SQIVND (reference sequence). There are 17 residues in the CDR3. V lost 2 bases, J lost 2 bases, and 13 bases lay in between.

The gene calls are TRBV7-2 and TRBJ2-5; TRBD2 matches 8 bases. Germline V gene sequence: CDR1 SGHTA, CDR2 FQGNSA. With V trimmed by 1 base and J by 2 bases, 6 bases remained unmatched. CDR3 length equals 16 residues. The CDR3 bases are TGTGCCAGCAGCTTAGTTTGGGCGGGGGGACAAGAGACCCAGTACTTC. It specifies CASSLVWAGGQETQYF.

V usage is TRBV27 and J usage is TRBJ2-3, with TRBD2 matching 7 bases. Germline lookup yields CDR1 MNHEY and CDR2 SMNVEV (reference sequence). This CDR3 has 16 residues. V gave up 1 base and J gave up 7 bases; unmatched junction bases: 11. The CDR3 DNA follows: TGTGCCAGCAGTTTATGGGGAGGGGCGAACCTAAATACGCAGTATTTT. Translated: CASSLWGGANLNTQYF.

CDR3 loop: CASSVASSHEQYF. The CDR3 nucleotides read TGCGCCAGCAGTGTAGCTTCTAGTCACGAGCAGTACTTC. The chain links TRBV10-2 to TRBJ2-7; D remains unclear. This CDR3 comprises 13 residues. From germline, CDR1 is WSHSY and CDR2 SAAADI. Trimming removed 4 bases from V and 5 bases from J, with 12 bases in between.

The gene calls are TRBV4-1 and TRBJ2-5; D uncertain. V dropped 2 bases and J dropped 5 bases, with 12 bases sitting between them. The CDR3 totals 14 residues. Per the germline V gene, CDR1 is MGHRA and CDR2 is YSYEKL. CDR3 in amino acids: CASSQRQSGETQYF. DNA for the CDR3: TGCGCCAGCAGCCAACGGCAGAGTGGGGAGACCCAGTACTTC.

The CDR3 DNA follows: TGTGCCTGGGAGGGATCTTACCAAGAGACCCAGTACTTC. It codes for CAWEGSYQETQYF. This chain links TRBV30 with TRBJ2-5; tentatively, D is TRBD2 (5 bases). Germline CDR1 reads GTSNPN; CDR2 reads SVGIG (reference sequence). The CDR3 is 13 amino acids. V was shortened by 5 bases and J by 0 bases, with 10 bases between the two germline ends.

The rearrangement links TRBV30 to TRBJ1-1; D is undetermined. The CDR3 loop spans 13 amino acids. The V gene's germline CDR1 is GTSNPN and CDR2 SVGIG (reference sequence). Trimming took 1 base from V and 0 from J, leaving 6 bases between them. The CDR3 DNA reads TGTGCCTGGAGTGGGGGAATGAACACTGAAGCTTTCTTT. It specifies CAWSGGMNTEAFF.

The chain carries TRBV29-1 and TRBJ2-1; D is undetermined. The CDR3 spans 12 residues. The V gene lost 3 bases and the J gene lost 0 bases, with 3 bases spanning the gap. Germline CDR1 is SQVTM and CDR2 is ANQGSEA. DNA for the CDR3: TGCAGCGTTGACGCCTCCTACAATGAGCAGTTCTTC. It translates to CSVDASYNEQFF.